This TCR beta chain was identified during a study of OX40 agonist ivuxolimab in advanced cancers. Study findings and constraints: Normalized T-cell clonal expansion was also low in a subset of nonresponders. Near-lowest levels of clonal expansion characterized partial responders at 0.1-3.0 mg/kg. The study observed clonal expansion of CD4+ and CD8+ blood T cells by week 6 at 0.1 to 3.0 mg/kg.

Assay used: immunoSEQ multiplex PCR; TCRdb lists only in-frame clones, some missing. The repertoire includes 25,000 to 35,000 clones, less than 90% of them detected once, and over 15% sits in the top ten. V was cut by 6 bases and J by 1 base, with 16 bases left in between. Germline V gene data show CDR1 as ENHRY and CDR2 as SYGVKD. CDR3 length equals 16 residues. In regard to this clone: What it binds is unknown.

This chain uses TRBV10-3 with TRBJ1-3; the D gene is possibly TRBD1 (5 bases). The sequence derives from an adult with an advanced solid tumor such as melanoma, head and neck, liver or kidney cancer. Sequences were derived from CD4+ or CD8+ T cells sorted from blood, sampled in a trial of the OX40 agonist ivuxolimab. This CDR3 reads CAISPTPGLSGNTIYF. DNA for the CDR3: TGTGCCATCAGCCCTACTCCAGGGCTATCTGGAAACACCATATATTTT.